This TCR beta chain was observed in a study of blood T cells in healthy people across ages. PBMCs numbering at least 6.5 million were isolated per sample. A sample-barcoded 5' primer and a J-beta primer mix were used in a second PCR of roughly 7 to 11 cycles. TCRdb re-called the 5' RACE reads with MiXCR, one entry per CDR3 protein. The table lists over a million distinct CDR3 sequences, 45% of them singletons. Germline CDR1 DFQATT, CDR2 SNEGSKA (reference sequence). V was clipped by 7 bases and J by 1 base, with 10 bases between them. The CDR3 length is 12 residues. Sample: blood. The sequence was obtained from a woman aged 55-70 years in good health. V is TRBV20-1 and J is TRBJ2-5, with D hard to call. The CDR3 nucleotides are TGCAGTGGTATCAATAGCCAAGAGACCCAGTACTTC. It is translated as CSGINSQETQYF.